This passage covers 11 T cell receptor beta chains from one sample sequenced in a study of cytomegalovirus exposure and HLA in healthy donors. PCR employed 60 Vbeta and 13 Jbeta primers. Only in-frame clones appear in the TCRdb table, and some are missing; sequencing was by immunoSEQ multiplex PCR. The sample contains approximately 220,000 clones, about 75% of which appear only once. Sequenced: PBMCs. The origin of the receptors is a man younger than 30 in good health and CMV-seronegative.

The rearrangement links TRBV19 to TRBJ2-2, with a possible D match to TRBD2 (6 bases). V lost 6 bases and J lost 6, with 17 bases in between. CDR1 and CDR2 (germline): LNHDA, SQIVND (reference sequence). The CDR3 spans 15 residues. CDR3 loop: CASRAPGLQAGELFF. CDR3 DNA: TGTGCCAGTAGAGCCCCGGGACTTCAAGCCGGGGAGCTGTTTTTT.

The CDR3 bases are TGTGCCAGTGACTCCCGGGAATACAATGAGCAGTTCTTC. It codes for CASDSREYNEQFF. The chain carries TRBV2 and TRBJ2-1, with D perhaps TRBD2 (5 bases). Germline-derived CDR1 and CDR2 are SNHLY and FYNNEI. The CDR3 is 13 amino acids. The V end was cut by 9 bases, the J end by 4 bases, with 13 bases between.

The CDR3 DNA is TGTGCCATCAGTGAGGTGGCGGGGAACACTGAAGCTTTCTTT. Translated, it gives CAISEVAGNTEAFF. This chain uses TRBV10-3 with TRBJ1-1; D remains unclear. The CDR3 loop spans 14 amino acids. Trimming stripped 2 bases from V and 1 base from J, with 8 bases between. The germline V gene encodes CDR1 ENHRY and CDR2 SYGVKD.

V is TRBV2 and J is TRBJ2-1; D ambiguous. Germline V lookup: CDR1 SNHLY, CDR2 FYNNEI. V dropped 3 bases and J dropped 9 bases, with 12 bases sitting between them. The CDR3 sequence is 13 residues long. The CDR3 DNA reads TGTGCCAGCAGTGACAAGCCCCCTCTTGAGCAGTTCTTC. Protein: CASSDKPPLEQFF.

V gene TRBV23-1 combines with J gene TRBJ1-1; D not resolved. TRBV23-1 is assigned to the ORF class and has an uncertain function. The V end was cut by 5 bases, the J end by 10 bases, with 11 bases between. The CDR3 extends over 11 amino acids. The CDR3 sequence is CASSTLGGAFF. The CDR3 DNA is TGCGCCAGCAGTACCCTCGGCGGAGCTTTCTTT.

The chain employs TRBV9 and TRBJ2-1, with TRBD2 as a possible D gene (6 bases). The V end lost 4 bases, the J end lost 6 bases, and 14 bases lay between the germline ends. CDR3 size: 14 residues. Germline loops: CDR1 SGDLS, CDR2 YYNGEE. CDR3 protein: CASSPRGTSNEQFF. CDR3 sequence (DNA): TGTGCCAGCAGCCCACGCGGGACCTCCAATGAGCAGTTCTTC.

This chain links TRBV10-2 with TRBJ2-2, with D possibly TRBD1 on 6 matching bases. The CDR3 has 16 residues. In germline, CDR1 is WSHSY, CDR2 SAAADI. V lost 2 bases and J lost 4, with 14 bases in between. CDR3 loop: CASSELQGPSTGELFF. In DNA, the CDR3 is TGCGCCAGCAGTGAGCTGCAGGGGCCGAGCACCGGGGAGCTGTTTTTT.

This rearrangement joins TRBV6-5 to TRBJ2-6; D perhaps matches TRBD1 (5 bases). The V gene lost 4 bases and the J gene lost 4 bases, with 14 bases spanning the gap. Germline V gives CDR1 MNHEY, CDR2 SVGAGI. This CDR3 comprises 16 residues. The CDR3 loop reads CASSFSQGGGANVLTF. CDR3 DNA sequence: TGTGCCAGCAGTTTCTCCCAGGGTGGCGGGGCCAACGTCCTGACTTTC.

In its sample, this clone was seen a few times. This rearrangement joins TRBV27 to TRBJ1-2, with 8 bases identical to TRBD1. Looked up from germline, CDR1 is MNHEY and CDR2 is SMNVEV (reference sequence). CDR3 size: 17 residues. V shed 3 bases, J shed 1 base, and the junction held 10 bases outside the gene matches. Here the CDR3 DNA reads TGTGCCAGCAGTTTGCACCTTGGGACAGGCGGTAACTATGGCTACACCTTC. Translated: CASSLHLGTGGNYGYTF.

The CDR3: CASSTPGTGELFF. In DNA form, the CDR3 reads TGTGCCAGCAGCACCCCAGGGACAGGGGAGCTGTTTTTT. The V and J genes are TRBV7-3 and TRBJ2-2, with D maybe TRBD1 (6 bases). Germline V gene sequence: CDR1 SGHTA, CDR2 FQGTGA. The CDR3 covers 13 residues. V was trimmed by 5 bases and J by 8 bases, leaving 12 bases between them.

DNA for the CDR3: TGTGCCAGCAGCCAAGAGGTAGCAGAATCCTACGAGCAGTACTTC. It specifies CASSQEVAESYEQYF. The chain is built from TRBV4-2 and TRBJ2-7; unclear D gene. The CDR3 totals 15 residues. Germline assignment: CDR1 LGHNA and CDR2 YNFKEQ. The germline V and J ends were trimmed by 0 bases and 1 base, with 10 bases remaining between them.